This T cell receptor (beta chain) came from a study of cytomegalovirus exposure and HLA in healthy donors. PCR was performed using 60 Vbeta and 13 Jbeta primers. Sequencing was performed with immunoSEQ multiplex PCR; in TCRdb, only in-frame clones are kept and a portion is missing. The sample carries about 92,000 clones, about 84% recorded once. CDR1 is MNHEY, CDR2 SMNVEV, per germline (reference sequence). V shed 5 bases and J 0 bases; nucleotides not matched to a gene: 8. The CDR3 is made up of 17 amino acids. The material sequenced was PBMCs. The sequence derives from a girl aged 2 to 9 in good health and CMV-seropositive. This chain connects TRBV27 to TRBJ1-3; 9 bases line up with TRBD1. The CDR3 DNA is TGTGCCAGCAGTCGTTGGACAGGGGCGAACTCTGGAAACACCATATATTTT. Its translation is CASSRWTGANSGNTIYF.